Shown below are 29 T cell receptor beta chains from a single sample sequenced in a study of shared clonotypes between healthy human individuals. This table comes from immunoSEQ multiplex PCR, and its TCRdb copy is limited to in-frame clones, with some not included. Counted here are about 2.4 million clones, more than 80% occurring once; the ten biggest clones make up 0.11% to 0.15%. Sequenced: naive CD4+ T cells sorted from blood. Subset reported: CD45RA+ positively selected. These receptors came from a man aged 18 to 29 in good health.

The rearrangement uses TRBV6-1 and TRBJ1-5, with 9 bases aligning to TRBD1. With V trimmed by 6 bases and J by 2 bases, 5 bases remained unmatched. Germline assignment: CDR1 MNHNS and CDR2 SASEGT. The CDR3 is 15 residues long. CDR3 sequence: CASRGTGGGNQPQHF. The CDR3 DNA reads TGTGCCAGCAGAGGAACAGGGGGCGGCAATCAGCCCCAGCATTTT.

This clone has only a few counts. The sample contains more than one DNA sequence encoding this CDR3. This chain links TRBV5-1 with TRBJ2-2; TRBD1 is a possible D gene (6 bases). The CDR3 runs to 15 residues. V was trimmed by 0 bases and J by 5 bases, leaving 11 bases between them. From germline, CDR1 is SGHRS and CDR2 YFSETQ. In nucleotides, the CDR3 is TGCGCCAGCAGCTTGGACAGGGCCGGAACCGGGGAGCTGTTTTTT. Amino acids: CASSLDRAGTGELFF.

This chain connects TRBV6-6 to TRBJ1-1; 9 positions agree with TRBD1. The CDR3 covers 15 residues. Losses at the gene ends were 6 bases for V and 6 bases for J; bases not matched to a gene: 11. Germline CDR1 reads MNHNY; CDR2 reads SVGAGI (reference sequence). In DNA, the CDR3 is TGTGCCAGCAGCCCCCAGGACAGGGGAAACCCTGAAGCTTTCTTT. Its protein product is CASSPQDRGNPEAFF.

V gene TRBV5-6 combines with J gene TRBJ1-1, with no clear D. Germline assignment: CDR1 SGHDT and CDR2 YYEEEE. V was shortened by 4 bases and J by 1 base, with 11 bases between the two germline ends. This CDR3 region has 14 residues. The CDR3 protein is CASSPPAGNTEAFF. The CDR3 nucleotides read TGTGCCAGCAGCCCCCCGGCAGGGAACACTGAAGCTTTCTTT. Supplemented by reference TRBV5-6 and TRBJ1-1, the full variable domain reads DAGVTQSPTHLIKTRGQQVTLRCSPKSGHDTVSWYQQALGQGPQFIFQYYEEEERQRGNFPDRFSGHQFPNYSSELNVNALLLGDSALYLCASSPPAGNTEAFFGQGTRLTVV.

As regards this clone: One junction end does not reproduce the germline sequence, and a read error may be involved. This chain connects TRBV7-7 to TRBJ2-5; D possibly corresponds to TRBD2 (5 bases). Germline loops: CDR1 SSHAT, CDR2 FNYEAQ (reference sequence). The CDR3 runs 16 residues. The CDR3 nucleotides are TGTGCTAGCAGCTTAGCTGTACCTAGCCCGACGGAGACCCAGTACTTC. It specifies CASSLAVPSPTETQYF.

This chain joins TRBV11-2 and TRBJ1-1; D may be TRBD1 (5 bases). V lost 3 bases to trimming and J lost 3 bases, with 11 bases between them. This CDR3 region has 14 residues. Germline-derived CDR1 and CDR2 are SGHAT and FQNNGV. The CDR3 nucleotides are TGTGCCAGCAGCTTCCGGGGACGGGACACTGAAGCTTTCTTT. It yields the protein CASSFRGRDTEAFF.

The chain couples TRBV5-4 to TRBJ2-2; 7 nucleotides match TRBD1. The J segment lost 2 bases and the V segment lost 3 bases, leaving 7 bases of the junction unmatched. Germline CDR1 and CDR2: SGHNT and YYREEE (reference sequence). This CDR3 has 16 residues. The CDR3, as DNA: TGTGCCAGCAGCTCTCAAGGGGGCGTAAACACCGGGGAGCTGTTTTTT. It encodes CASSSQGGVNTGELFF.

The genes are TRBV7-2 and TRBJ2-3; D is perhaps TRBD1 (5 bases). CDR1 is SGHTA, CDR2 FQGNSA, per germline. The V end lost 4 bases, the J end lost 3 bases, and 14 bases lay between the germline ends. CDR3 length: 15 residues. CDR3 residues: CASSSRHRSTDTQYF. Written as DNA, the CDR3 is TGTGCCAGCAGCTCCCGACACAGGAGTACAGATACGCAGTATTTT.

The rearrangement links TRBV2 to TRBJ1-1; no firm D call. This CDR3 contains 13 residues. V dropped 5 bases and J dropped 2 bases, with 9 bases sitting between them. Germline V gene sequence: CDR1 SNHLY, CDR2 FYNNEI. The CDR3 sequence is CASSSEINTEAFF. The CDR3 nucleotides read TGTGCCAGCAGTTCAGAAATAAACACTGAAGCTTTCTTT.

V usage is TRBV6-1 and J usage is TRBJ2-7; possibly TRBD2 for D (6 bases). V was shortened by 6 bases and J by 5 bases, with 17 bases between the two germline ends. CDR3 length equals 14 residues. Germline V gives CDR1 MNHNS, CDR2 SASEGT. The CDR3 nucleotides read TGTGCCAGCAGACTCGACCGCGCTAGCGACGAGCAGTACTTC. Protein: CASRLDRASDEQYF.

The chain uses TRBV5-1 and TRBJ2-7; D not resolved. CDR1 and CDR2 from the germline V gene are SGHRS and YFSETQ. V was shortened by 0 bases and J by 3 bases, with 16 bases between the two germline ends. The CDR3 is made up of 16 amino acids. The CDR3, as DNA: TGCGCCAGCAGCTTGGATTCGGCAGGAAAAGACTACGAGCAGTACTTC. Amino acids: CASSLDSAGKDYEQYF.

The DNA of the CDR3 is TGTGCTAGTGGTTTGGAACCGAATTCCTACAATGAGCAGTTCTTC. Translation: CASGLEPNSYNEQFF. J is TRBJ2-1 and V is TRBV12-5; D is unresolved. The CDR3 spans 15 residues. Germline CDR1 LGHNT, CDR2 FRNRAP. V was pared by 1 base and J by 1 base, with 8 bases between.

This rearrangement joins TRBV5-8 to TRBJ2-1; 10 bases are shared with TRBD1. CDR1 is SGHTS and CDR2 is YDEGEE in the germline V gene. Trimming cost V 4 bases and J 4 bases; bases outside gene matches: 5. The CDR3 length is 15 residues. CDR3 region: CASSVGQGRYNEQFF. The CDR3 DNA reads TGTGCCAGCAGCGTGGGACAGGGGCGTTACAATGAGCAGTTCTTC. Based on the CDR3 plus reference TRBV5-8 and TRBJ2-1, the full variable domain is EAGVTQSPTHLIKTRGQQATLRCSPISGHTSVYWYQQALGLGLQFLLWYDEGEERNRGNFPPRFSGRQFPNYSSELNVNALELEDSALYLCASSVGQGRYNEQFFGPGTRLTVL.

A note on this clone: The same CDR3 arises from other DNA sequences in this sample as well. The V gene is TRBV20-1, the J gene TRBJ1-6; D gene uncertain. Trimming pared 6 bases from V and 7 bases from J, leaving 7 bases between. CDR1 is DFQATT, CDR2 SNEGSKA, per germline (reference sequence). This CDR3 has 11 amino acids. CDR3 region: CSARGNSPLHF. CDR3 nucleotides: TGCAGTGCACGAGGGAATTCACCCCTCCACTTT.

The CDR3: CASSPIAPTGGSDTQYF. The CDR3 DNA sequence: TGTGCCAGCAGTCCCATCGCACCGACAGGGGGCTCAGATACGCAGTATTTT. The V and J genes are TRBV28 and TRBJ2-3, with 10 bases fitting TRBD1. Germline-derived CDR1 and CDR2 are MDHEN and SYDVKM. V dropped 5 bases and J dropped 4; count of bases not matched to a gene: 12. The CDR3 runs 17 residues.

The J gene is TRBJ2-7, the V gene TRBV27; TRBD1 agrees at 7 bases. V was clipped by 6 bases and J by 1 base; unmatched bases: 6. CDR1 and CDR2 (germline): MNHEY, SMNVEV (reference sequence). CDR3 length equals 14 residues. The DNA of the CDR3 is TGTGCCAGCAGCCCAGGGGGACAGTCCTACGAGCAGTACTTC. It encodes CASSPGGQSYEQYF.

This rearrangement joins TRBV5-1 to TRBJ2-7, with 8 bases identical to TRBD2. The germline V gene encodes CDR1 SGHRS and CDR2 YFSETQ. The CDR3 runs to 16 residues. V lost 4 bases and J lost 5; bases outside the gene matches: 14. The CDR3 spells CASSPQVAGGPHEQYF. The CDR3 DNA is TGCGCCAGCAGCCCTCAGGTGGCGGGGGGCCCCCACGAGCAGTACTTC.

This chain links TRBV18 with TRBJ2-1; D tentatively reads TRBD1 or TRBD2 (5 bases each). The V end lost 6 bases, the J end lost 7 bases, and 22 bases lay between the germline ends. CDR1 and CDR2 (germline): KGHSH, LQKENI. The CDR3 is 16 amino acids. CDR3 region: CASSPRTGTTVNEQFF. CDR3 bases: TGTGCCAGCTCTCCCCGAACCGGGACGACGGTAAATGAGCAGTTCTTC.

The chain carries TRBV30 and TRBJ2-3; 8 nucleotides line up with TRBD2. The length of the CDR3 is 13 residues. The junction had 8 bases not matched to a gene; V was cut back by 5 bases and J by 7 bases. Germline V lookup: CDR1 GTSNPN, CDR2 SVGIG (reference sequence). The CDR3 is CAWERGIVNTQYF. The CDR3 nucleotides read TGTGCCTGGGAGCGGGGGATCGTCAATACGCAGTATTTT.

The chain employs TRBV28 and TRBJ1-4; 9 positions agree with TRBD1. Germline values: CDR1 MDHEN, CDR2 SYDVKM. The CDR3 has 16 amino acids. Trimming removed 3 bases from V and 2 bases from J; junction bases left unmatched: 4. The CDR3, as DNA: TGTGCCAGCAGTTTTTACAGGGGGCAGACTAATGAAAAACTGTTTTTT. As protein: CASSFYRGQTNEKLFF.

This chain uses TRBV9 with TRBJ2-5; D unresolved. CDR3 size: 15 residues. CDR1 SGDLS and CDR2 YYNGEE come from the germline V gene. V was pared by 3 bases and J by 1 base, with 13 bases between. The DNA of the CDR3 is TGTGCCAGCAGCGGCTACGGACGGATCCAAGAGACCCAGTACTTC. Translating it yields CASSGYGRIQETQYF.

This sequence joins TRBV2 and TRBJ2-2; no clear D gene. Germline-derived CDR1 and CDR2 are SNHLY and FYNNEI. Trimming stripped 1 base from V and 7 bases from J, with 7 bases between. This CDR3 is built from 13 residues. The CDR3: CASSEEVGGELFF. The CDR3 bases are TGTGCCAGCAGTGAAGAGGTCGGCGGGGAGCTGTTTTTT. The entire variable domain, with the rest obtained from reference TRBV2 and TRBJ2-2, is as follows: EPEVTQTPSHQVTQMGQEVILRCVPISNHLYFYWYRQILGQKVEFLVSFYNNEISEKSEIFDDQFSVERPDGSNFTLKIRSTKLEDSAMYFCASSEEVGGELFFGEGSRLTVL.

The table lists this clone with a count of one. The chain has TRBV5-1 and TRBJ2-5; 11 nucleotides line up with TRBD2. The V segment lost 4 bases and the J segment 5 bases; nucleotides outside the gene matches: 7. Germline loops: CDR1 SGHRS, CDR2 YFSETQ. The CDR3 is made up of 15 amino acids. The CDR3 coding sequence is TGCGCCAGCAGCACCGGGGCTAGCGGGGGGGAGACCCAGTACTTC. It translates to CASSTGASGGETQYF.

The chain links TRBV9 to TRBJ1-6, with a tentative D call TRBD1 (6 bases). Trimming pared 1 base from V and 7 bases from J, leaving 9 bases between. CDR1 and CDR2 from the germline V gene are SGDLS and YYNGEE. The CDR3 extends over 14 amino acids. CDR3 in amino acids: CASSVQGKNSPLHF. CDR3 DNA: TGTGCCAGCAGCGTACAGGGGAAGAATTCACCCCTCCACTTT.

The chain couples TRBV5-6 to TRBJ1-1, with TRBD1 matching 8 bases. The ends lost 4 bases at V and 4 bases at J; junction bases unmatched: 12. Germline CDR1 and CDR2: SGHDT and YYEEEE. The CDR3 covers 16 residues. This chain's CDR3 is CASSPLDRGRATEAFF. The CDR3 DNA reads TGTGCCAGCAGCCCACTCGACAGGGGAAGGGCCACTGAAGCTTTCTTT.

The genes are TRBV5-6 and TRBJ2-3; either TRBD1 or TRBD2 may fit D (5 bases each). CDR3 size: 14 residues. The V end lost 0 bases, the J end lost 4 bases, and 9 bases lay between the germline ends. Germline assignment: CDR1 SGHDT and CDR2 YYEEEE. The CDR3 DNA sequence: TGTGCCAGCAGCTTGGCGAGGGGCGCAGATACGCAGTATTTT. Amino acid sequence: CASSLARGADTQYF.

V and J are TRBV5-1 and TRBJ1-4; a possible D gene is TRBD1 (6 bases). Germline CDR1 is SGHRS and CDR2 is YFSETQ. This CDR3 has 16 amino acids. V was cut by 1 base and J by 0 bases, with 10 bases left in between. The CDR3 DNA is TGCGCCAGCAGCTTGACAGGGCCCGCAACTAATGAAAAACTGTTTTTT. Residues: CASSLTGPATNEKLFF.

V gene TRBV2 combines with J gene TRBJ2-3; D gene unclear. CDR1 and CDR2 (germline): SNHLY, FYNNEI. Trimming left V 4 bases short and J 0 bases short, with 8 bases between. This CDR3 is 14 amino acids long. As DNA, the CDR3 is TGTGCCAGCAGTGTTGTTCGTAGCACAGATACGCAGTATTTT. The encoded protein is CASSVVRSTDTQYF.

The chain employs TRBV7-2 and TRBJ1-5; no firm D call. Germline V gene data show CDR1 as SGHTA and CDR2 as FQGNSA. V was trimmed by 5 bases and J by 1 base, leaving 6 bases between them. This CDR3 is built from 13 residues. CDR3 bases: TGTGCCAGCAGCCGGTCGAGCAATCAGCCCCAGCATTTT. Its translation: CASSRSSNQPQHF.